This passage covers 23 T cell receptor beta chains from one sample sequenced in a study of blood T cell repertoires in COVID-19. Data came from immunoSEQ multiplex PCR; TCRdb stores just in-frame clones and leaves some out. The sample gives roughly 110,000 clones, 60% to 85% of which show up once; 6.2% is in the top ten. Sequencing input: peripheral blood. These receptors all stem from a man older than 75 with COVID-19, enrolled during active disease.

The chain uses TRBV18 and TRBJ1-2; perhaps TRBD1 as D (5 bases). CDR3 length: 13 residues. V gave up 5 bases and J gave up 4 bases, with 11 bases separating them. CDR1 is KGHSH and CDR2 is LQKENI in the germline V gene. CDR3 bases: TGTGCCAGCTCAGCGACAGCGTCCTATGGCTACACCTTC. It codes for CASSATASYGYTF. Full variable domain (remainder filled in from reference TRBV18 and TRBJ1-2): NAGVMQNPRHLVRRRGQEARLRCSPMKGHSHVYWYRQLPEEGLKFMVYLQKENIIDESGMPKERFSAEFPKEGPSILRIQQVVRGDSAAYFCASSATASYGYTFGSGTRLTVV.

The chain couples TRBV9 to TRBJ2-3; no firm D call. The CDR3 is 15 residues long. V lost 0 bases and J 0 bases, leaving 8 bases between the germline ends. Germline assignment: CDR1 SGDLS and CDR2 YYNGEE. Written as DNA, the CDR3 is TGTGCCAGCAGCGTAGGGCTGTCGAGCACAGATACGCAGTATTTT. Translation gives CASSVGLSSTDTQYF. The variable domain in full, with the rest retrieved from reference TRBV9 and TRBJ2-3, is DSGVTQTPKHLITATGQRVTLRCSPRSGDLSVYWYQQSLDQGLQFLIQYYNGEERAKGNILERFSAQQFPDLHSELNLSSLELGDSALYFCASSVGLSSTDTQYFGPGTRLTVL.

The gene calls are TRBV6-5 and TRBJ2-3; 8 bases map to TRBD2. CDR3 length: 14 amino acids. Trimming cost V 5 bases and J 4 bases; bases outside gene matches: 5. The germline CDR1 and CDR2 sequences are MNHEY and SVGAGI. The CDR3 coding sequence is TGTGCCAGCAGTCGGGTAGCGGGATCAGATACGCAGTATTTT. This encodes CASSRVAGSDTQYF.

The chain employs TRBV28 and TRBJ1-4, with a tentative D call TRBD1 (5 bases). Trimming shortened V by 1 base and J by 0 bases, and 12 bases separated the two germline ends. This CDR3 region has 17 residues. Germline V lookup: CDR1 MDHEN, CDR2 SYDVKM. CDR3 sequence: CASSLSGHPPTNEKLFF. The DNA of the CDR3 is TGTGCCAGCAGTTTATCAGGACACCCCCCAACTAATGAAAAACTGTTTTTT.

V is TRBV2 and J is TRBJ1-1; D is possibly TRBD1 (6 bases). The CDR3 has 13 amino acids. V was clipped by 5 bases and J by 6 bases, with 13 bases between them. The germline gives CDR1 SNHLY, CDR2 FYNNEI. The CDR3 reads CASSTTGIPEAFF. CDR3 sequence (DNA): TGTGCCAGCAGTACCACAGGGATTCCTGAAGCTTTCTTT.

V is TRBV6-6 and J is TRBJ2-1; tentative D call: TRBD2 (5 bases). Germline V gene lookup returns CDR1 MNHNY and CDR2 SVGAGI (reference sequence). This CDR3 is 15 amino acids long. V lost 6 bases and J 5 bases, leaving 17 bases between the germline ends. The CDR3 is CASSLLGLPDNEQFF. CDR3 in DNA: TGTGCCAGCAGCTTACTAGGGCTCCCCGACAATGAGCAGTTCTTC.

The chain joins TRBV28 to TRBJ1-2; TRBD1 is a possible D gene (5 bases). V lost 2 bases and J 8 bases, leaving 12 bases between the germline ends. Germline V gene data show CDR1 as MDHEN and CDR2 as SYDVKM. This CDR3 contains 13 residues. The CDR3 reads CASSLSGARGYTF. In DNA, the CDR3 is TGTGCCAGCAGTTTAAGCGGGGCACGGGGCTACACCTTC.

V and J are TRBV4-2 and TRBJ1-2; D call uncertain. In germline, CDR1 is LGHNA, CDR2 YNFKEQ. Trimming left V 4 bases short and J 4 bases short, with 10 bases between. This CDR3 has 13 amino acids. CDR3 coding DNA: TGTGCCAGCAGCCCCTCTCTCTCCTATGGCTACACCTTC. Its protein product is CASSPSLSYGYTF.

The rearrangement links TRBV7-2 to TRBJ2-3; 7 bases map to TRBD2. The junction had 5 bases not matched to a gene; V was cut back by 7 bases and J by 1 base. Germline V gene sequence: CDR1 SGHTA, CDR2 FQGNSA. This CDR3 comprises 14 residues. CDR3: CASNGRWGTDTQYF. CDR3 in DNA: TGTGCCAGCAACGGGAGGTGGGGCACAGATACGCAGTATTTT. The variable domain in full, with the rest retrieved from reference TRBV7-2 and TRBJ2-3, is GAGVSQSPSNKVTEKGKDVELRCDPISGHTALYWYRQSLGQGLEFLIYFQGNSAPDKSGLPSDRFSAERTGGSVSTLTIQRTQQEDSAVYLCASNGRWGTDTQYFGPGTRLTVL.

This clone was recorded a few times. The V and J genes are TRBV6-5 and TRBJ1-6, with 10 positions matching TRBD1. V shed 2 bases and J 6 bases; nucleotides not matched to a gene: 4. Germline-derived CDR1 and CDR2 are MNHEY and SVGAGI. The CDR3 consists of 16 residues. The CDR3 bases are TGTGCCAGCAGTTACGAAGGGACAGGGGTTAATTCACCCCTCCACTTT. This codes for CASSYEGTGVNSPLHF.

Comment on this clone: This specimen includes other DNA sequences encoding the same CDR3. V is TRBV19 and J is TRBJ1-2, with 9 bases identical to TRBD1. The CDR3 runs to 15 residues. V lost 3 bases, J lost 2 bases, and 4 bases stayed unmatched. Germline CDR1 LNHDA, CDR2 SQIVND (reference sequence). The CDR3: CASSIRDRANYGYTF. The CDR3 nucleotides are TGTGCCAGTAGTATTAGGGACAGGGCGAACTATGGCTACACCTTC.

This clone occurred a few times. The V gene is TRBV28, the J gene TRBJ2-5; D is possibly TRBD1 (7 bases). V was trimmed by 7 bases and J by 5 bases, leaving 20 bases between them. CDR3 length: 15 amino acids. Germline CDR1 MDHEN, CDR2 SYDVKM. CDR3 loop: CASTKGGDRWETQYF. Here the CDR3 DNA reads TGTGCCAGCACCAAAGGCGGGGACAGATGGGAGACCCAGTACTTC.

The rearrangement joins TRBV9 to TRBJ2-1; TRBD2 aligns across 7 bases. CDR3 length: 15 residues. The J segment lost 2 bases and the V segment lost 1 base, leaving 3 bases of the junction unmatched. Germline-derived CDR1 and CDR2 are SGDLS and YYNGEE. This CDR3 reads CASSVRLATYNEQFF. As DNA, the CDR3 is TGTGCCAGCAGCGTACGACTAGCCACCTACAATGAGCAGTTCTTC.

The chain is built from TRBV7-8 and TRBJ2-3; D perhaps matches TRBD1 (5 bases). Germline V CDR1 and CDR2: SGHVS, FQNEAQ. The V end was cut by 3 bases, the J end by 5 bases, with 15 bases between. This CDR3 region has 15 residues. CDR3 residues: CASSFDSPWRDTQYF. The CDR3 DNA reads as TGTGCCAGCAGCTTCGACAGCCCCTGGAGAGATACGCAGTATTTT.

CDR3 coding DNA: TGTGCCAGCAGGAGGGGGTTCGGGAACACTGAAGCTTTCTTT. Encoded protein: CASRRGFGNTEAFF. The chain employs TRBV27 and TRBJ1-1; TRBD1 might be the D (6 bases). V lost 6 bases and J 1 base, leaving 12 bases between the germline ends. The CDR3 runs to 14 residues. Germline CDR1 is MNHEY and CDR2 is SMNVEV (reference sequence).

The chain couples TRBV19 to TRBJ1-3; D remains ambiguous. V lost 10 bases, J lost 0 bases, and 25 bases lay in between. Germline CDR1 and CDR2: LNHDA and SQIVND (reference sequence). The CDR3 is 18 amino acids. This CDR3 reads CATPEGRGNKNSGNTIYF. CDR3 nucleotides: TGTGCCACCCCTGAGGGTCGGGGTAATAAGAACTCTGGAAACACCATATATTTT.

The chain combines TRBV28 with TRBJ2-3; D gene unclear. This CDR3 is built from 13 residues. V was clipped by 7 bases and J by 2 bases, with 10 bases between them. Germline assignment: CDR1 MDHEN and CDR2 SYDVKM. The CDR3 reads CASKTYTTDTQYF. CDR3 DNA: TGTGCCAGCAAAACATACACCACAGATACGCAGTATTTT.

The rearrangement joins TRBV7-9 to TRBJ1-2; D possibly corresponds to TRBD1 (5 bases). The CDR3 sequence is 13 residues long. Trimming took off 4 bases at V and 7 bases at J, with 13 bases between the two ends. Germline V gene sequence: CDR1 SEHNR, CDR2 FQNEAQ (reference sequence). Here the CDR3 DNA reads TGTGCCAGCAGCTCGAGAAGGGGAGGTGGCTACACCTTC. This codes for CASSSRRGGGYTF. The full variable domain, completed using reference TRBV7-9 and TRBJ1-2, is DTGVSQNPRHKITKRGQNVTFRCDPISEHNRLYWYRQTLGQGPEFLTYFQNEAQLEKSRLLSDRFSAERPKGSFSTLEIQRTEQGDSAMYLCASSSRRGGGYTFGSGTRLTVV.

CDR3 residues: CASSQLAGAGEAFF. In DNA, the CDR3 is TGTGCCAGCAGCCAATTGGCGGGGGCGGGTGAAGCTTTCTTT. The chain joins TRBV3-1 (or the pseudogene TRBV3-2) to TRBJ1-1, with D possibly being TRBD1 (6 bases). Trimming removed 2 bases from V and 7 bases from J, with 14 bases in between. Germline values: CDR1 LGHDT, CDR2 YNNKEL (reference sequence). The CDR3 extends over 14 amino acids.

The chain carries TRBV6-1 and TRBJ2-7; 7 bases line up with TRBD2. This CDR3 spans 14 amino acids. Germline values: CDR1 MNHNS, CDR2 SASEGT. The ends lost 2 bases at V and 4 bases at J; junction bases unmatched: 5. This CDR3 reads CASSERGEGYEQYF. The CDR3 DNA sequence: TGTGCCAGCAGTGAACGGGGGGAGGGATACGAGCAGTACTTC.

This clone was counted at least ten times. The V call is TRBV6-1, the J call TRBJ1-6; no definite D call. V was trimmed by 2 bases and J by 6 bases, leaving 14 bases between them. CDR1 is MNHNS, CDR2 SASEGT, per germline. The CDR3 spans 16 residues. The CDR3 DNA reads TGTGCCAGCAGTGAACGTGACTCAAAGATTAATTCACCCCTCCACTTT. Protein: CASSERDSKINSPLHF.

The chain carries TRBV6-5 and TRBJ1-2, with 8 bases matching TRBD1. The germline CDR1 and CDR2 sequences are MNHEY and SVGAGI. CDR3 length equals 13 residues. V trimming: 2 bases; J trimming: 5 bases; junction bases outside the gene matches: 1. The CDR3 is CASSYDRGYGYTF. The CDR3, as DNA: TGTGCCAGCAGTTACGACAGGGGATATGGCTACACCTTC.

DNA of the CDR3: TGTGCCAGCAGCTTCGGAGGTTCTGGGGCCAACGTCCTGACTTTC. Translated: CASSFGGSGANVLTF. V is TRBV5-4 and J is TRBJ2-6, with D possibly TRBD2 on 5 matching bases. This CDR3 contains 15 residues. Germline CDR1 SGHNT, CDR2 YYREEE (reference sequence). V lost 2 bases to trimming and J lost 1 base, with 7 bases between them.